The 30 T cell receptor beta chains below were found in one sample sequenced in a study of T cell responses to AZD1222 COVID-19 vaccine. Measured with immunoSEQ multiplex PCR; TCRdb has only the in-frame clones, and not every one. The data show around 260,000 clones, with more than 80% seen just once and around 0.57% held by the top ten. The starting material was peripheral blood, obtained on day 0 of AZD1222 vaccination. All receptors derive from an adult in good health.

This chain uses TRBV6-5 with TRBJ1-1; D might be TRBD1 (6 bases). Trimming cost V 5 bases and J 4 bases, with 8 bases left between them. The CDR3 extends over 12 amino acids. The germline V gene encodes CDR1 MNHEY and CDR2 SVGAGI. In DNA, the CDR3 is TGTGCCAGCAGTAGGGGGGGCACTGAAGCTTTCTTT. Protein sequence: CASSRGGTEAFF.

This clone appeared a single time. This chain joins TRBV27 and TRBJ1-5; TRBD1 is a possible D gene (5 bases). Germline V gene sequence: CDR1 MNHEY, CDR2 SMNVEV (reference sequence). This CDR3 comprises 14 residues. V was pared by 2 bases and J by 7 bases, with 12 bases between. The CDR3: CASSLRRGGQPQHF. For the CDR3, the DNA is TGTGCCAGCAGTTTAAGGAGGGGAGGACAGCCCCAGCATTTT.

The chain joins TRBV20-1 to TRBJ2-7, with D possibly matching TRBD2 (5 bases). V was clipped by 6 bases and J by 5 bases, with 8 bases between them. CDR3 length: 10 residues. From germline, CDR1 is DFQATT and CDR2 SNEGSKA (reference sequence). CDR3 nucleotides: TGCAGTGCCGCCGGGGACGAGCAGTACTTC. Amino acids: CSAAGDEQYF.

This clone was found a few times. The CDR3 DNA is TGCGCCAGCAGCTCCCGGACAGGGATGATTGGGAGATACGAGCAGTACTTC. This translates into CASSSRTGMIGRYEQYF. The chain couples TRBV4-1 to TRBJ2-7, with 8 bases identical to TRBD1. The length of the CDR3 is 17 residues. From germline, CDR1 is MGHRA and CDR2 YSYEKL. The trim removed 5 bases at V and 4 bases at J, leaving 16 bases unmatched.

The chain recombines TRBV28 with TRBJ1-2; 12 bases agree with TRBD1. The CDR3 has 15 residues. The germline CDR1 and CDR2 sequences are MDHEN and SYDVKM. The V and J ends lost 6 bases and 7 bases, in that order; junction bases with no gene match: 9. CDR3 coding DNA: TGTGCCAGCAGCTTCTTCCGGGACAGGGGGCTTGGCTACACCTTC. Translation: CASSFFRDRGLGYTF.

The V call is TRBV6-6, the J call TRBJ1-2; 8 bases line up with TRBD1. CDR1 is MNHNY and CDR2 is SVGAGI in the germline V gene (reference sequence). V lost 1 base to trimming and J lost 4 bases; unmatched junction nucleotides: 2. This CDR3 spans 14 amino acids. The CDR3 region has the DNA TGTGCCAGCAGTTACTGGACAGGGTCCTATGGCTACACCTTC. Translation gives CASSYWTGSYGYTF.

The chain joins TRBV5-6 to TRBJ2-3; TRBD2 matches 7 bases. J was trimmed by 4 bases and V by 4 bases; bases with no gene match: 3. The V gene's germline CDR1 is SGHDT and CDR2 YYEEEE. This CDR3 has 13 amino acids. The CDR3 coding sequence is TGTGCCAGCAGCCGACGGGGGGCAGATACGCAGTATTTT. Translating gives CASSRRGADTQYF.

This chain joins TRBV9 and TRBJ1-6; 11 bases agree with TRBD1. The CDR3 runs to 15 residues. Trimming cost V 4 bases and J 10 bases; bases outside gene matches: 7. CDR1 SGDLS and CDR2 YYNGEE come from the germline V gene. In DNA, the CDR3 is TGTGCCAGCAGCCCGACGGGGACAGGGGGATCACCCCTCCACTTT. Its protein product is CASSPTGTGGSPLHF.

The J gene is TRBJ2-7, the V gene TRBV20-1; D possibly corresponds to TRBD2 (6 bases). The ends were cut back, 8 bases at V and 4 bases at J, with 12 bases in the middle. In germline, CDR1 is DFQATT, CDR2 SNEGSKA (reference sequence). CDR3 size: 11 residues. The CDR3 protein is CSPTSNYEQYF. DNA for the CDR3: TGCAGTCCCACTAGCAATTACGAGCAGTACTTC.

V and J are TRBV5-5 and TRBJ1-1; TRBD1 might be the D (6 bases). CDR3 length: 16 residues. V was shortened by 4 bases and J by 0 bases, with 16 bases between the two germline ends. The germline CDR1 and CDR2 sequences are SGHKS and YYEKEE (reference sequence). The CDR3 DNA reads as TGTGCCAGCAGCCCAAACCCGACAGGAATGAACACTGAAGCTTTCTTT. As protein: CASSPNPTGMNTEAFF.

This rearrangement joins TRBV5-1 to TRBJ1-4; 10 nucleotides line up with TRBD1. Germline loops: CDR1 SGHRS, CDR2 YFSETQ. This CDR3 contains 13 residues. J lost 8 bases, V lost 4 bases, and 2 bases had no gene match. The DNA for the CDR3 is TGCGCCAGCAGCACGGGACAGGGGGAAAAACTGTTTTTT. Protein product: CASSTGQGEKLFF.

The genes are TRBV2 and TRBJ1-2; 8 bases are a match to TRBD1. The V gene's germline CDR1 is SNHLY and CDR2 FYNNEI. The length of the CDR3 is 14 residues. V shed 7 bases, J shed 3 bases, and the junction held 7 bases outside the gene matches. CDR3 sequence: CASIRQGHDYGYTF. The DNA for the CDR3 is TGTGCCAGCATAAGACAGGGGCATGACTATGGCTACACCTTC.

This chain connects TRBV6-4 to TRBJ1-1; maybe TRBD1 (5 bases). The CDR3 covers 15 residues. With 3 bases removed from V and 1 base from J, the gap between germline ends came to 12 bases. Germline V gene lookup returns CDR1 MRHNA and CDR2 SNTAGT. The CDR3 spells CASSELGATNTEAFF. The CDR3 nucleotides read TGTGCCAGCAGTGAGCTTGGGGCAACGAACACTGAAGCTTTCTTT.

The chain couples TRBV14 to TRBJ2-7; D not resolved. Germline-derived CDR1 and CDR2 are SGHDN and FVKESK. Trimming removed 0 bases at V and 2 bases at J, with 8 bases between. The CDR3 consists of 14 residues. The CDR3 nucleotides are TGTGCCAGCAGCCAAGATCAGGCCCCCTACGAGCAGTACTTC. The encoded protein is CASSQDQAPYEQYF.

CDR3 protein: CASSQKEGTDTQYF. CDR3 DNA: TGTGCCAGCAGCCAAAAGGAGGGCACAGATACGCAGTATTTT. The chain is built from TRBV3-1 (or the pseudogene TRBV3-2) and TRBJ2-3; possibly TRBD2 for D (5 bases). The CDR3 totals 14 residues. Looked up from germline, CDR1 is LGHDT and CDR2 is YNNKEL (reference sequence). Between the trimmed V and J ends, which lost 2 bases and 1 base, there was a span of 7 bases.

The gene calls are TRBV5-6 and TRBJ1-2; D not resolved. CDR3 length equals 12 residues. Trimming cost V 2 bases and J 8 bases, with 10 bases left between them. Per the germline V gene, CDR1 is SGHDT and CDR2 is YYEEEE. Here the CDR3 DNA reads TGTGCCAGCAGCTTACGGACTGCAGGCTACACCTTC. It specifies CASSLRTAGYTF.

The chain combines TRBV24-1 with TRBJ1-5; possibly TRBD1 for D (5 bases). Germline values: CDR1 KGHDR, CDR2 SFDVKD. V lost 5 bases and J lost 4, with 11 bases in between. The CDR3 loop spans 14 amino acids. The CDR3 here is CATSGGTPNQPQHF. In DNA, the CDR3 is TGTGCCACCAGTGGTGGGACCCCGAATCAGCCCCAGCATTTT.

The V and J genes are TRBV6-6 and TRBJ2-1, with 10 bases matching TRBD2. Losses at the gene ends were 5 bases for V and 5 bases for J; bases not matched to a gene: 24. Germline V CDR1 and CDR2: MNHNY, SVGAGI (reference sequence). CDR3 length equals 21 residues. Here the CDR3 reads CASSQSPKHSGRRSRDNEQFF. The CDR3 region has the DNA TGTGCCAGCAGTCAATCACCAAAACATAGCGGGAGGAGAAGCCGCGACAATGAGCAGTTCTTC.

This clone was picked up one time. The CDR3 DNA sequence: TGTGCCAGCAGCCAAGAGGGAGGGACTGAAGCTTTCTTT. Its translation: CASSQEGGTEAFF. The rearrangement links TRBV7-9 to TRBJ1-1; no definite D call. The CDR3 covers 13 residues. V was clipped by 5 bases and J by 5 bases, with 12 bases between them. Germline CDR1 and CDR2: SEHNR and FQNEAQ (reference sequence).

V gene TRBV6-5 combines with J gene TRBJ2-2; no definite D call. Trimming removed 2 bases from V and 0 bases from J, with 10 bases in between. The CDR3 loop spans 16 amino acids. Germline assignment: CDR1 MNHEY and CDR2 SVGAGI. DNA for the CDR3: TGTGCCAGCAGTTACGGGTACAGACCGAACACCGGGGAGCTGTTTTTT. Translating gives CASSYGYRPNTGELFF.

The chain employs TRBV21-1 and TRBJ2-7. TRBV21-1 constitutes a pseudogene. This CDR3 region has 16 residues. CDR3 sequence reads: CASSKNHRPGANEQYF. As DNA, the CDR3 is TGTGCCAGCAGCAAAAATCATCGGCCGGGGGCGAACGAGCAGTACTTC.

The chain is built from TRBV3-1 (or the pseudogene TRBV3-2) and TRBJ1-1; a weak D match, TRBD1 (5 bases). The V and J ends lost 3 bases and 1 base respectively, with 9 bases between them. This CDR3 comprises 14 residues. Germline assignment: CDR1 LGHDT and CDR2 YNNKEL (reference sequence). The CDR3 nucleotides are TGTGCCAGCAGCCAGGCCGGGGGGAACACTGAAGCTTTCTTT. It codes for CASSQAGGNTEAFF.

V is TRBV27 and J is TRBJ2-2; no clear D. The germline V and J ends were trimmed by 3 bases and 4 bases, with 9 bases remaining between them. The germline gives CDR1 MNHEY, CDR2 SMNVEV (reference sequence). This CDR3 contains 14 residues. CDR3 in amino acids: CASSLRRFTGELFF. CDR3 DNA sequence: TGTGCCAGCAGTTTGAGGCGATTCACCGGGGAGCTGTTTTTT.

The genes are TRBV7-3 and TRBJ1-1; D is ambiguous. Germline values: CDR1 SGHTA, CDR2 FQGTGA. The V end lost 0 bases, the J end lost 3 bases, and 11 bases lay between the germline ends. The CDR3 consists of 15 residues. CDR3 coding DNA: TGTGCCAGCAGCTTAACGTCCGGAGGAGACACTGAAGCTTTCTTT. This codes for CASSLTSGGDTEAFF.

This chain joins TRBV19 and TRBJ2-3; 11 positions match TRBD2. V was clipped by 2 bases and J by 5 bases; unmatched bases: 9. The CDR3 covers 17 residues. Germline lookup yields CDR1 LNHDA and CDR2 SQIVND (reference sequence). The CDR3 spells CASSIRGLAARRDTQYF. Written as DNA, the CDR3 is TGTGCCAGTAGTATAAGGGGACTAGCGGCCCGGAGAGATACGCAGTATTTT.

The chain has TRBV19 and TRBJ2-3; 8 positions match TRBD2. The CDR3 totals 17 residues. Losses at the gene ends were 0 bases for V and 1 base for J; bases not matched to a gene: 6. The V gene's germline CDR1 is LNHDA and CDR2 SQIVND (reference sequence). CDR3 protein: CASSIDPAGGRTDTQYF. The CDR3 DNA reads TGTGCCAGTAGTATAGATCCGGCGGGGGGCCGCACAGATACGCAGTATTTT.

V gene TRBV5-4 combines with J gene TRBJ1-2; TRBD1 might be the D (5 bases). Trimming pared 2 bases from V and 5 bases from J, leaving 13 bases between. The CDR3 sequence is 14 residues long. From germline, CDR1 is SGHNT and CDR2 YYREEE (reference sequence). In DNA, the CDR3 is TGTGCCAGCAGCTTCGGGGGTTCTTTTTATGGCTACACCTTC. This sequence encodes CASSFGGSFYGYTF. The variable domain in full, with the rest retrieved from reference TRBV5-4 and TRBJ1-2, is ETGVTQSPTHLIKTRGQQVTLRCSSQSGHNTVSWYQQALGQGPQFIFQYYREEENGRGNFPPRFSGLQFPNYSSELNVNALELDDSALYLCASSFGGSFYGYTFGSGTRLTVV.

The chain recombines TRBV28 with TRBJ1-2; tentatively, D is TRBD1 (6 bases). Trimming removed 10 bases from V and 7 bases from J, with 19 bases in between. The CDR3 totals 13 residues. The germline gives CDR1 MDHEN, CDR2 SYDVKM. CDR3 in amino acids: CATTPPPRGGYTF. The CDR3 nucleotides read TGTGCCACCACCCCGCCCCCCAGGGGTGGCTACACCTTC.

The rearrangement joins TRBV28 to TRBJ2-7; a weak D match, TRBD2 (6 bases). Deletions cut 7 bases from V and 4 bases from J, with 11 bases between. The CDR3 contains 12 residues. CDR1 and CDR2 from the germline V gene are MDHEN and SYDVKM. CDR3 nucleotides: TGTGCCAGCAACTCTGGGGGGTACGAGCAGTACTTC. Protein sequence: CASNSGGYEQYF.

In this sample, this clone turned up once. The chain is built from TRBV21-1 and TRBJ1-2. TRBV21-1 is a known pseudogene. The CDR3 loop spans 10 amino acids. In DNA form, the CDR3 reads TGTGCCAGCAGCAAAGTTGGCTACACCTTC. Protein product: CASSKVGYTF.